The rows below give T cell receptor beta chains drawn from one sample of a study of blood T cell repertoires in COVID-19. Only in-frame clones appear in the TCRdb table, and some are missing; sequencing was by immunoSEQ multiplex PCR. Of 150,000 to 200,000 clones listed, 70% to 90% were seen once; the top ten hold 20% to 25%. The specimen was peripheral blood. The receptors were gathered from a man aged 60-69 years with active or convalescent COVID-19. Both conserved end residues are part of each CDR3. A D gene is named only where the DNA matches it firmly. Clone size, where shown, is once, few, many, or a class for clones that have expanded.

d_call	j_call	clone_size	v_call	cdr3_aa	cdr3_nt
-	TRBJ1-3	-	TRBV3-1/TRBV3-2	CASTRESGNTIYF	TGTGCCAGCACTAGGGAGTCCGGAAACACCATATATTTT
TRBD1	TRBJ1-3	-	TRBV5-4	CASSLIGQGLSGNTIYF	TGTGCCAGCAGCCTTATTGGACAGGGGTTATCTGGAAACACCATATATTTT
-	TRBJ1-1	-	TRBV6-5	CASSYSRMVNTEAFF	TGTGCCAGCAGTTACTCGAGAATGGTGAACACTGAAGCTTTCTTT
-	TRBJ2-5	-	TRBV7-7	CASSLDGRGRSETQYF	TGTGCCAGCAGCTTAGATGGGAGGGGGAGATCAGAGACCCAGTACTTC
TRBD2	TRBJ2-7	many	TRBV6-5	CASSYRLAGAEQYF	TGTGCCAGCAGTTACAGGCTAGCGGGGGCCGAGCAGTACTTC
TRBD2	TRBJ2-1	-	TRBV25-1	CASSEIAGDSYNEQFF	TGTGCCAGCAGTGAGATAGCGGGGGACTCCTACAATGAGCAGTTCTTC
-	TRBJ2-6	-	TRBV18	CASSPRQVDSGANVLTF	TGTGCCAGCTCACCTAGGCAGGTCGACTCTGGGGCCAACGTCCTGACTTTC
-	TRBJ2-5	once	TRBV18	CASSPANGETQYF	TGTGCCAGCTCACCAGCGAATGGAGAGACCCAGTACTTC
-	TRBJ1-6	-	TRBV7-3	CASSLAPISPLHF	TGTGCCAGCAGCTTAGCACCTATTTCACCCCTCCACTTT
TRBD1	TRBJ1-6	once	TRBV5-6	CASSSTRTGFNSPLHF	TGTGCCAGCAGCTCCACTCGGACAGGCTTTAATTCACCCCTCCACTTT
-	TRBJ2-1	-	TRBV2	CASKGGRGLSYNEQFF	TGTGCCAGCAAGGGGGGGCGGGGCCTATCCTACAATGAGCAGTTCTTC
-	TRBJ1-4	-	TRBV15	CATSSGQGGEKLFF	TGTGCCACCAGCAGCGGCCAGGGAGGTGAAAAACTGTTTTTT
TRBD1	TRBJ1-5	-	TRBV19	CASSRQGLGSDQPQHF	TGTGCCAGTAGTAGACAGGGTTTAGGCAGCGATCAGCCCCAGCATTTT
-	TRBJ1-2	-	TRBV4-1	CASSDLGPNYGYTF	TGCGCCAGCAGCGACCTGGGGCCTAACTATGGCTACACCTTC
-	TRBJ1-1	few	TRBV5-5	CASSLGRANEAFF	TGTGCCAGCAGCTTGGGTCGCGCTAATGAAGCTTTCTTT
-	TRBJ1-2	-	TRBV18	CASSPDTMVVGYTF	TGTGCCAGCTCACCGGACACCATGGTGGTCGGCTACACCTTC
TRBD1	TRBJ1-6	-	TRBV27	CASSLQGGQGVPLHF	TGTGCCAGCAGTCTTCAGGGGGGACAGGGGGTCCCCCTCCACTTT
-	TRBJ2-3	-	TRBV10-2	CASSDLDTQYF	TGCGCCAGCAGTGATCTAGATACGCAGTATTTT
-	TRBJ1-2	-	TRBV6-5	CASSYSGGRSGYTF	TGTGCCAGCAGTTACTCAGGTGGGAGGTCTGGCTACACCTTC
TRBD1	TRBJ1-2	-	TRBV5-1	CASREQGNYGYTF	TGCGCCAGCAGGGAACAGGGGAACTATGGCTACACCTTC
-	TRBJ2-2	-	TRBV7-3	CASSLFSGNTGELFF	TGTGCCAGCAGCTTATTTTCGGGTAACACCGGGGAGCTGTTTTTT
TRBD2	TRBJ2-5	once	TRBV6-5	CASRDVSSGQETQYF	TGTGCCAGCAGAGACGTATCTAGCGGGCAAGAGACCCAGTACTTC
TRBD2	TRBJ2-1	-	TRBV9	CASSAGTSGEQFF	TGTGCCAGCAGCGCGGGGACTAGCGGAGAGCAGTTCTTC
-	TRBJ1-3	-	TRBV3-1/TRBV3-2	CASSFGVSGNTIYF	TGTGCCAGCAGCTTCGGGGTATCTGGAAACACCATATATTTT